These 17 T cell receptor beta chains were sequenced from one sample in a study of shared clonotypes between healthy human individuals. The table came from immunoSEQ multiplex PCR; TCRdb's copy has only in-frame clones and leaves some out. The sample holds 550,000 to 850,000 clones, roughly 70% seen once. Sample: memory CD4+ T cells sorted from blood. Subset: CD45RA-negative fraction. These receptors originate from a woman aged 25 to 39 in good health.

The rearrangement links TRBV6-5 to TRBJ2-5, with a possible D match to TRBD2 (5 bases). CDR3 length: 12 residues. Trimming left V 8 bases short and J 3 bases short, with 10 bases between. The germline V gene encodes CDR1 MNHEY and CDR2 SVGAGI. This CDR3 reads CASGERKETQYF. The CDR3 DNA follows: TGTGCCAGCGGTGAGCGGAAAGAGACCCAGTACTTC.

The CDR3 sequence: CASSQDWSGANTGELFF. The CDR3 DNA sequence: TGCGCCAGCAGCCAAGATTGGAGCGGTGCGAACACCGGGGAGCTGTTTTTT. The chain links TRBV4-1 to TRBJ2-2; the D gene is possibly TRBD2 (5 bases). Per germline, CDR1 MGHRA and CDR2 YSYEKL. The CDR3 totals 17 residues. Trimming stripped 0 bases from V and 0 bases from J, with 11 bases between.

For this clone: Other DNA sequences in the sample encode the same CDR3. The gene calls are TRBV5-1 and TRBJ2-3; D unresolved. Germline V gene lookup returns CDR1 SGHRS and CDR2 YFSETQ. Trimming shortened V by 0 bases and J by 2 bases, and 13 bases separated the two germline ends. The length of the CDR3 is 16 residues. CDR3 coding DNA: TGCGCCAGCAGCTTGGAGGGCAGGTACGACACAGATACGCAGTATTTT. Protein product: CASSLEGRYDTDTQYF. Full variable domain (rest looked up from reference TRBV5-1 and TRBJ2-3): KAGVTQTPRYLIKTRGQQVTLSCSPISGHRSVSWYQQTPGQGLQFLFEYFSETQRNKGNFPGRFSGRQFSNSRSEMNVSTLELGDSALYLCASSLEGRYDTDTQYFGPGTRLTVL.

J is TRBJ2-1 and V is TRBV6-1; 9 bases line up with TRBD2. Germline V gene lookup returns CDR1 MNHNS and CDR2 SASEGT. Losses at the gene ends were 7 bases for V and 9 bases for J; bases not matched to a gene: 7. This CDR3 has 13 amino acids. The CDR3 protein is CASTLRTSVEQFF. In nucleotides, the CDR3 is TGTGCCAGCACCCTCAGGACTAGCGTTGAGCAGTTCTTC.

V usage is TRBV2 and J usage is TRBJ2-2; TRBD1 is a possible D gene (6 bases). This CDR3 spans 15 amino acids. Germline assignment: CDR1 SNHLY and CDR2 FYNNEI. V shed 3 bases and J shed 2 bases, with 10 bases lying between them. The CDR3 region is CASSDLGANTGELFF. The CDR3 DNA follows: TGTGCCAGCAGTGACCTGGGGGCAAACACCGGGGAGCTGTTTTTT.

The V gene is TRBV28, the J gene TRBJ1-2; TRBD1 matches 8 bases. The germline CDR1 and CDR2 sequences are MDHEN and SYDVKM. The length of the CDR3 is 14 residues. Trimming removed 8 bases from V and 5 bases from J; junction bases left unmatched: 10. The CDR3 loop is CASAHGQGPYGYTF. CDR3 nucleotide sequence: TGTGCCAGCGCCCACGGACAGGGACCTTATGGCTACACCTTC.

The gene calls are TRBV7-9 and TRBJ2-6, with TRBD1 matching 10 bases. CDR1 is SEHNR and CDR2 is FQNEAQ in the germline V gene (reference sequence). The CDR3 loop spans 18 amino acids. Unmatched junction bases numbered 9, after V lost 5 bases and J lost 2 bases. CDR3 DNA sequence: TGTGCCAGCAGCGACTCCGGGACAGGGGTCGCTGGGGCCAACGTCCTGACTTTC. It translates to CASSDSGTGVAGANVLTF. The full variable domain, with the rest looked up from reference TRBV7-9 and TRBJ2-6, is DTGVSQNPRHKITKRGQNVTFRCDPISEHNRLYWYRQTLGQGPEFLTYFQNEAQLEKSRLLSDRFSAERPKGSFSTLEIQRTEQGDSAMYLCASSDSGTGVAGANVLTFGAGSRLTVL.

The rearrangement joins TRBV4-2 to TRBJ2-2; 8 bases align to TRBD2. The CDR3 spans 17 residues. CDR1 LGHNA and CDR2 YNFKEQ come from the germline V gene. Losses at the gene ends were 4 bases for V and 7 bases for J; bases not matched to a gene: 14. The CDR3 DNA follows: TGTGCCAGCAGCCCCGGGACCCGAGCGGGAGTGATCGGGGAGCTGTTTTTT. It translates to CASSPGTRAGVIGELFF.

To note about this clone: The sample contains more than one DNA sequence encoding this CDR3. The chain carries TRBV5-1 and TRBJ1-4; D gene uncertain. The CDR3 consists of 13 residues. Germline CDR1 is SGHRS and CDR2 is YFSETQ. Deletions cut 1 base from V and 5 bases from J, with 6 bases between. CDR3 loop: CASSLLGNEKLFF. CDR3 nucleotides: TGCGCCAGCAGCTTGCTAGGGAATGAAAAACTGTTTTTT.

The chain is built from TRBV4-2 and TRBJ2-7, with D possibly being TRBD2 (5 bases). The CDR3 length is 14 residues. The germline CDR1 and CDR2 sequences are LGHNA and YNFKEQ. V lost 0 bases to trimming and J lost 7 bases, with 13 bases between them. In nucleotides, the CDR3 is TGTGCCAGCAGCCAAGATACGCTAGCCGGTGAGCAGTACTTC. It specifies CASSQDTLAGEQYF.

This CDR3 reads CASSFREKLFF. CDR3 nucleotide sequence: TGTGCCAGCAGCTTCCGTGAAAAACTGTTTTTT. The V call is TRBV5-5, the J call TRBJ1-4; no clear D. CDR1 and CDR2 from the germline V gene are SGHKS and YYEKEE (reference sequence). V lost 2 bases, J lost 7 bases, and 3 bases lay in between. The CDR3 is 11 amino acids.

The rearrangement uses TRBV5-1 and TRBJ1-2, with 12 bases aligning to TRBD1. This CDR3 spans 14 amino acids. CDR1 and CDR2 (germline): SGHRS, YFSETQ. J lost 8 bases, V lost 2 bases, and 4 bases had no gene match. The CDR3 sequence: CASSLGTGGRGYTF. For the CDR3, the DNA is TGCGCCAGCAGCTTAGGGACAGGGGGCCGGGGCTACACCTTC.

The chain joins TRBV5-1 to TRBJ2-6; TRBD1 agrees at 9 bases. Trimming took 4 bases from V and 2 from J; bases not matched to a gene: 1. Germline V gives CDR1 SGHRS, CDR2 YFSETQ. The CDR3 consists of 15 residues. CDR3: CASSRTGAGANVLTF. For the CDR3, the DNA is TGCGCCAGCAGCCGGACAGGGGCTGGGGCCAACGTCCTGACTTTC.

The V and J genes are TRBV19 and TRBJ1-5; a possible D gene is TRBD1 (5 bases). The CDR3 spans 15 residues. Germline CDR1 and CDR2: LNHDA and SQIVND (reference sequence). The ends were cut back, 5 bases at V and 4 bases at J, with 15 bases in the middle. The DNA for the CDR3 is TGTGCCAGTAGTCCCGGGGCCCAGACAAATCAGCCCCAGCATTTT. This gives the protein CASSPGAQTNQPQHF. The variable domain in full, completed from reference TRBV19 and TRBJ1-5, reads DGGITQSPKYLFRKEGQNVTLSCEQNLNHDAMYWYRQDPGQGLRLIYYSQIVNDFQKGDIAEGYSVSREKKESFPLTVTSAQKNPTAFYLCASSPGAQTNQPQHFGDGTRLSIL.

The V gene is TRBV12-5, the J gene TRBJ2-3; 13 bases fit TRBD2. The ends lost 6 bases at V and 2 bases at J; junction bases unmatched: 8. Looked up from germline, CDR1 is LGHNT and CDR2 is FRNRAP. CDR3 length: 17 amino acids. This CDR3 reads CASGSGLAGLHTDTQYF. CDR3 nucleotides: TGTGCTAGTGGCTCGGGACTAGCGGGACTCCACACAGATACGCAGTATTTT. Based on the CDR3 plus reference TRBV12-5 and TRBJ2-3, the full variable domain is DARVTQTPRHKVTEMGQEVTMRCQPILGHNTVFWYRQTMMQGLELLAYFRNRAPLDDSGMPKDRFSAEMPDATLATLKIQPSEPRDSAVYFCASGSGLAGLHTDTQYFGPGTRLTVL.

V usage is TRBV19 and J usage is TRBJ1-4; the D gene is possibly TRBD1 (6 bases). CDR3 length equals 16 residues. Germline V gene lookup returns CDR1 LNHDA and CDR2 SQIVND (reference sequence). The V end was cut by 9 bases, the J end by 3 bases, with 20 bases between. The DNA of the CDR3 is TGTGCCAGCCTAAAGAGGGGGGGCGCCCCTAATGAAAAACTGTTTTTT. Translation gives CASLKRGGAPNEKLFF.

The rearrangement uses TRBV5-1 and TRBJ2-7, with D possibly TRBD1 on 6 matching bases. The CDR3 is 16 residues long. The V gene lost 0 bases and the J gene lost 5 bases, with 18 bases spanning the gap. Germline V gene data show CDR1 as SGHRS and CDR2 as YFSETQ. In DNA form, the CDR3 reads TGCGCCAGCAGCTTGGTAGGGAACAGGGAAAGGAACGAGCAGTACTTC. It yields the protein CASSLVGNRERNEQYF.